A single sample is the source of the 15 T cell receptor beta chains below, sequenced in a study of blood T cells in healthy people across ages. Primers used in a second PCR of roughly 7 to 12 cycles were a sample-barcoded 5' primer and a J-beta primer mix. TCRdb ran MiXCR on the 5' RACE reads and lists one entry per CDR3 protein. This sample has roughly 1.4 million distinct CDR3 sequences, with approximately 59% found just once. The sample consisted of blood. These receptors came from a man aged 18 to 29 in good health.

The chain links TRBV14 to TRBJ2-7; 7 nucleotides line up with TRBD1. Trimming at V came to 2 bases and at J to 3 bases, leaving 7 bases not matched to a gene. Germline V gene data show CDR1 as SGHDN and CDR2 as FVKESK. There are 15 residues in the CDR3. The CDR3 sequence is CASSQLTGTDYEQYF. DNA for the CDR3: TGTGCCAGCAGCCAACTGACAGGGACAGACTACGAGCAGTACTTC.

V and J are TRBV7-2 and TRBJ2-5, with TRBD1 matching 7 bases. CDR1 and CDR2 from the germline V gene are SGHTA and FQGNSA. Trimming at V came to 5 bases and at J to 5 bases, leaving 11 bases not matched to a gene. The CDR3 runs to 15 residues. CDR3 bases: TGTGCCAGCAGCAAACAAGGGGGCGTAGGGGAGACCCAGTACTTC. Amino acids: CASSKQGGVGETQYF.

There are a few counts of this clonotype. The chain links TRBV12-3 or TRBV12-4 to TRBJ1-2; D unresolved. Trimming stripped 3 bases from V and 4 bases from J, with 12 bases between. The CDR3 consists of 14 residues. The CDR3 loop is CASSLGGQPYGYTF. The CDR3 nucleotides are TGTGCCAGCAGTTTGGGTGGGCAGCCCTATGGCTACACCTTC.

This clonotype was counted only a few times. The chain combines TRBV21-1 with TRBJ1-2; TRBD1 was called by the table and not checked on the DNA. TRBV21-1 is a known pseudogene. CDR3 length equals 17 residues. This chain's CDR3 is CASSKEVRQATNYGYTF. DNA for the CDR3: TGTGCCAGCAGCAAAGAAGTGAGACAGGCAACTAACTATGGCTACACCTTC.

This clonotype was picked up one time. This chain joins TRBV20-1 and TRBJ2-4; D not resolved. There are 12 residues in the CDR3. V gave up 4 bases and J gave up 2 bases, with 6 bases separating them. Germline V gene lookup returns CDR1 DFQATT and CDR2 SNEGSKA (reference sequence). The CDR3 loop reads CSATRPKNIQYF. The CDR3 nucleotides are TGCAGTGCTACGAGGCCCAAAAACATTCAGTACTTC.

This chain links TRBV25-1 with TRBJ2-7, with unresolved D. Per the germline V gene, CDR1 is MGHDK and CDR2 is SYGVNS. Trimming took 2 bases from V and 2 from J, leaving 13 bases between them. The length of the CDR3 is 15 residues. The DNA of the CDR3 is TGTGCCAGCAGTGAAGTGACTGATGCCCCCTACGAGCAGTACTTC. This sequence encodes CASSEVTDAPYEQYF.

This clonotype has only a few counts. V is TRBV4-1 and J is TRBJ2-7; D is perhaps TRBD2 (5 bases). This CDR3 is built from 14 residues. V was trimmed by 3 bases and J by 0 bases, leaving 9 bases between them. Germline V gene sequence: CDR1 MGHRA, CDR2 YSYEKL. The CDR3 sequence is CASSHGDSSYEQYF. Here the CDR3 DNA reads TGCGCCAGCAGCCACGGGGATAGCTCCTACGAGCAGTACTTC.

V and J are TRBV12-3 or TRBV12-4 and TRBJ2-7, with TRBD1 as a possible D gene (5 bases). V lost 5 bases and J lost 1, with 15 bases in between. CDR3 length equals 15 residues. CDR3 sequence reads: CASSTPDRLSYEQYF. CDR3 DNA sequence: TGTGCCAGCAGTACACCTGACAGACTTTCCTACGAGCAGTACTTC.

This chain connects TRBV29-1 to TRBJ2-1; either TRBD1 or TRBD2 may supply D (5 bases each). The V end was cut by 3 bases, the J end by 8 bases, with 5 bases between. The CDR3 totals 10 residues. The germline gives CDR1 SQVTM, CDR2 ANQGSEA. CDR3 DNA: TGCAGCGTTGAGGGGGATGAGCAGTTCTTC. Protein: CSVEGDEQFF.

The V call is TRBV6-6, the J call TRBJ2-1; tentatively, D is TRBD1 or TRBD2 (5 bases each). The better agreement between TRBJ2-7 and the DNA end casts doubt on the J call. Germline assignment: CDR1 MNHNY and CDR2 SVGAGI (reference sequence). The CDR3 covers 12 residues. The CDR3 nucleotides read TGTGCCAGCAGATCGGACCTGGGGGTGCAGTACTTC. The encoded protein is CASRSDLGVQYF.

V and J are TRBV20-1 and TRBJ2-6; no firm D call. Germline-derived CDR1 and CDR2 are DFQATT and SNEGSKA (reference sequence). The V end lost 4 bases, the J end lost 0 bases, and 1 base lay between the germline ends. The CDR3 consists of 12 residues. CDR3 coding DNA: TGCAGTGCTACCTCTGGGGCCAACGTCCTGACTTTC. Residues: CSATSGANVLTF.

The gene calls are TRBV4-1 and TRBJ1-5; 7 bases agree with TRBD1. Trimming took 3 bases from V and 3 from J; bases not matched to a gene: 5. The CDR3 contains 15 residues. Germline loops: CDR1 MGHRA, CDR2 YSYEKL. CDR3 region: CASSHDRAPNQPQHF. The CDR3 bases are TGCGCCAGCAGCCACGACAGGGCCCCCAATCAGCCCCAGCATTTT.

This sequence joins TRBV7-2 and TRBJ2-7, with D possibly being TRBD1 or TRBD2 (5 bases each). The CDR3 has 13 amino acids. V was shortened by 3 bases and J by 7 bases, with 13 bases between the two germline ends. Germline V gene data show CDR1 as SGHTA and CDR2 as FQGNSA. The DNA of the CDR3 is TGTGCCAGCAGCTTGGGGGTCTCCAATGAGCAGTACTTC. Translated: CASSLGVSNEQYF.

The gene calls are TRBV29-1 and TRBJ2-7; D perhaps matches TRBD2 (5 bases). V lost 1 base and J 7 bases, leaving 17 bases between the germline ends. This CDR3 contains 14 residues. Germline values: CDR1 SQVTM, CDR2 ANQGSEA. CDR3 region: CSVEGPGGFNEQYF. The CDR3 coding sequence is TGCAGCGTTGAAGGTCCAGGAGGCTTTAATGAGCAGTACTTC.

The V call is TRBV29-1, the J call TRBJ2-7; D gene ambiguous. Looked up from germline, CDR1 is SQVTM and CDR2 is ANQGSEA. The germline V and J ends were trimmed by 0 bases and 0 bases, with 12 bases remaining between them. There are 15 residues in the CDR3. The CDR3 loop reads CSVEDSTSSSYEQYF. DNA of the CDR3: TGCAGCGTTGAAGACTCGACCTCAAGCTCCTACGAGCAGTACTTC.